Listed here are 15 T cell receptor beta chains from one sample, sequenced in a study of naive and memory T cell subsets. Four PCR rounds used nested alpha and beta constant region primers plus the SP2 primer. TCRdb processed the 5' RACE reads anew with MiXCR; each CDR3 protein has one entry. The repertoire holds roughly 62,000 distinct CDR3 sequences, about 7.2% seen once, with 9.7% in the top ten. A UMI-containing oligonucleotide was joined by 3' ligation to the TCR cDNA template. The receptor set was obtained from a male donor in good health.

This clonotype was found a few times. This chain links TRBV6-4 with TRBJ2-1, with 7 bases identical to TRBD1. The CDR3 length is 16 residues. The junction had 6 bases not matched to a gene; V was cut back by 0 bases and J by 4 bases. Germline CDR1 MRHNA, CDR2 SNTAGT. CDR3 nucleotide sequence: TGTGCCAGCAGTGACTCAAAAGGGGGCCGTTACAATGAGCAGTTCTTC. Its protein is CASSDSKGGRYNEQFF.

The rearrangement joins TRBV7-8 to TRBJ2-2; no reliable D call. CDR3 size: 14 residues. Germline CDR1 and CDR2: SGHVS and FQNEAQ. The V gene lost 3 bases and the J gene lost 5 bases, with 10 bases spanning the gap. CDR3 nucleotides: TGTGCCAGCAGCTTGTTTGTGGGGACCGGGGAGCTGTTTTTT. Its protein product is CASSLFVGTGELFF.

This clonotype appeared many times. CDR3 region: CASSPDRLPRDEQYF. In nucleotides, the CDR3 is TGTGCCAGCAGTCCGGACAGGCTCCCTCGGGACGAGCAGTACTTC. The chain has TRBV6-2 or TRBV6-3 and TRBJ2-7; TRBD1 matches at 7 bases. The junction had 12 bases not matched to a gene; V was cut back by 5 bases and J by 5 bases. CDR3 size: 15 residues. Germline assignment: CDR1 MNHEY and CDR2 SVGEGT.

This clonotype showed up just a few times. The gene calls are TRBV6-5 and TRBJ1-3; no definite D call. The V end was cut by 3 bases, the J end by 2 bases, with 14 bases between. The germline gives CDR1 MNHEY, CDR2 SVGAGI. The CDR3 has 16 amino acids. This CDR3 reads CASSYSAPSTGNTIYF. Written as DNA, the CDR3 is TGTGCCAGCAGTTATTCGGCCCCCTCGACTGGAAACACCATATATTTT.

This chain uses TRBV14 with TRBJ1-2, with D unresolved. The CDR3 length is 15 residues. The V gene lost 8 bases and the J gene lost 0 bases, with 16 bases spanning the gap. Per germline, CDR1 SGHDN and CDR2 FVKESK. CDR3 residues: CASGPAHPPNYGYTF. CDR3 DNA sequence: TGTGCCAGCGGGCCGGCCCACCCCCCTAACTATGGCTACACCTTC.

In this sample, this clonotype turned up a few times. The CDR3 nucleotides are TGTGCCAGCGAGAAGCCTATGACCGGAGGGGAGACCCAGTACTTC. This encodes CASEKPMTGGETQYF. The chain joins TRBV7-9 to TRBJ2-5; tentatively, D is TRBD2 (6 bases). V was trimmed by 8 bases and J by 5 bases, leaving 21 bases between them. The CDR3 covers 15 residues. Germline V gives CDR1 SEHNR, CDR2 FQNEAQ (reference sequence).

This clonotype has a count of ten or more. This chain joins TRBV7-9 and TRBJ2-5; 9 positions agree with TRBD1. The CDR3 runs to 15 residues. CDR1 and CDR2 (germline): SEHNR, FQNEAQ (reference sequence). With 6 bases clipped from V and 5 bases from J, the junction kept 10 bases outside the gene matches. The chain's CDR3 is CASSSPRDRAETQYF. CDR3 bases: TGTGCCAGCAGTTCGCCCCGGGACAGGGCTGAGACCCAGTACTTC.

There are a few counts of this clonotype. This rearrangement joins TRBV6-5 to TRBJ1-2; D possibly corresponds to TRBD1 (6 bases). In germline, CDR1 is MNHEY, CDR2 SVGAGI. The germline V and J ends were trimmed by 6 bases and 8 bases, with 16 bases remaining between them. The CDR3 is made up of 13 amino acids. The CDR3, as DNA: TGTGCCAGCAGCCCTGGACAGCCCTGGGGCTACACCTTC. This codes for CASSPGQPWGYTF.

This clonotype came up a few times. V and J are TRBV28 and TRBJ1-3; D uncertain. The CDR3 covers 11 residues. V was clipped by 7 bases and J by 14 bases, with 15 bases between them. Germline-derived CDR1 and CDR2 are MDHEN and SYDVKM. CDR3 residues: CASTLSGSLYF. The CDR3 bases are TGTGCCAGCACCCTTAGCGGGAGTTTATATTTT.

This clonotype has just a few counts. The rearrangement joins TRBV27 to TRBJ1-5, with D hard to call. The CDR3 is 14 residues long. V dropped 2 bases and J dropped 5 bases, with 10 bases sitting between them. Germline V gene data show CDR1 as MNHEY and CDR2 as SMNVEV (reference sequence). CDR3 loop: CASSLGGPDQPQHF. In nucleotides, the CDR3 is TGTGCCAGCAGTTTAGGAGGGCCTGATCAGCCCCAGCATTTT.

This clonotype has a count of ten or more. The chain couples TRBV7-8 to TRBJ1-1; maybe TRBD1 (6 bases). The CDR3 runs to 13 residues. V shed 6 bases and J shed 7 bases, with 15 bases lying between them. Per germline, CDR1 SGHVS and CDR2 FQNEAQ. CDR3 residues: CASSPRGAGEAFF. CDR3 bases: TGTGCCAGCAGTCCCCGGGGGGCTGGTGAAGCTTTCTTT. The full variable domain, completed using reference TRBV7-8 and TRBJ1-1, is GAGVSQSPRYKVAKRGQDVALRCDPISGHVSLFWYQQALGQGPEFLTYFQNEAQLDKSGLPSDRFFAERPEGSVSTLKIQRTQQEDSAVYLCASSPRGAGEAFFGQGTRLTVV.

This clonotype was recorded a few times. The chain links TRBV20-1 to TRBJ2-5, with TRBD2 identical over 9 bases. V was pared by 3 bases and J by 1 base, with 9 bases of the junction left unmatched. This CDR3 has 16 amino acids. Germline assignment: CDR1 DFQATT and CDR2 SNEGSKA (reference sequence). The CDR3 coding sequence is TGCAGTGCTAGGCCAGCGCGCGGGGGGGTCCAAGAGACCCAGTACTTC. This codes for CSARPARGGVQETQYF.

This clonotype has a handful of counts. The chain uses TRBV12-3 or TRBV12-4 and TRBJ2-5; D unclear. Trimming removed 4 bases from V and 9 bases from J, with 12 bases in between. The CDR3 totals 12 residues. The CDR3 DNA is TGTGCCAGCAGTTCGGGCCCCCAGGCCCAGTACTTC. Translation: CASSSGPQAQYF.

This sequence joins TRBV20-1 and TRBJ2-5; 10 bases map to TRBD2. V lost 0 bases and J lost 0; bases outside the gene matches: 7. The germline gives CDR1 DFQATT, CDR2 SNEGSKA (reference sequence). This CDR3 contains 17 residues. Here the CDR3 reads CSARELAGVPYQETQYF. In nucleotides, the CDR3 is TGCAGTGCTAGAGAGCTAGCGGGGGTTCCGTACCAAGAGACCCAGTACTTC.

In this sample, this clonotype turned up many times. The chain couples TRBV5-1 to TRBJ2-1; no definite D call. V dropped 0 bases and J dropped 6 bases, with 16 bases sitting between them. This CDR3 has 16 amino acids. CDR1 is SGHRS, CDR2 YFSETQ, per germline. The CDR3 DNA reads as TGCGCCAGCAGCTTGGTGGAGACTCGGAGTCGCAATGAGCAGTTCTTC. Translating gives CASSLVETRSRNEQFF. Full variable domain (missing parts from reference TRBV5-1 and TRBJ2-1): KAGVTQTPRYLIKTRGQQVTLSCSPISGHRSVSWYQQTPGQGLQFLFEYFSETQRNKGNFPGRFSGRQFSNSRSEMNVSTLELGDSALYLCASSLVETRSRNEQFFGPGTRLTVL.